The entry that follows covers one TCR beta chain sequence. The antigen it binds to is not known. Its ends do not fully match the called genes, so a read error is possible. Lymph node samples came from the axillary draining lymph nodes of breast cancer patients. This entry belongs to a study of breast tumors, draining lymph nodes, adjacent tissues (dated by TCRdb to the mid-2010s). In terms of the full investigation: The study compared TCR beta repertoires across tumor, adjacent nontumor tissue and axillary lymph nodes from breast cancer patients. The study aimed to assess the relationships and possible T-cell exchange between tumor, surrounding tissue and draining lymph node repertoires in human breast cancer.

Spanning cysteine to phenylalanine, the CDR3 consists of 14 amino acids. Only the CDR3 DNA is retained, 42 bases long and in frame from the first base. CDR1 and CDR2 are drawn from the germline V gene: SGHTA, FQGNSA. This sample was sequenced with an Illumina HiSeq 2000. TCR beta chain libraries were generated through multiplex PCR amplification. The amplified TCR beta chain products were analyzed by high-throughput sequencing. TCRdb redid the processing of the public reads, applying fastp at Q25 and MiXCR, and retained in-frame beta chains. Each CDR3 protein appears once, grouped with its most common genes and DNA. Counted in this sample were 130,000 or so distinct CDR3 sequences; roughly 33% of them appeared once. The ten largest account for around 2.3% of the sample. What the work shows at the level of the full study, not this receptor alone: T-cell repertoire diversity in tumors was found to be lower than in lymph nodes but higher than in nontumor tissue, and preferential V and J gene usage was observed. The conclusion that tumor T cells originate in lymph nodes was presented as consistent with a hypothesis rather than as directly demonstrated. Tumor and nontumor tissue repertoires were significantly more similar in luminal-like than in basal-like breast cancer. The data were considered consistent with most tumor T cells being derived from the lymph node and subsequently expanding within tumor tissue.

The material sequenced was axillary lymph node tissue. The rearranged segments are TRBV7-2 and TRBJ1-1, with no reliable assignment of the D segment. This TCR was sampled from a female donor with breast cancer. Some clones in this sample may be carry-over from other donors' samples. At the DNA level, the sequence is TGTGCCGGCAGCTTAAGCAGGAGCCACACTGAAGCTTTCTTT. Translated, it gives CAGSLSRSHTEAFF.